This T cell receptor beta chain came from a study of T cells in Graves' hyperthyroidism and ophthalmopathy. In its sample, this clonotype was seen many times. Researchers took RNA transcripts and amplified the TCR beta CDR3 regions from them. First-round RT-PCR targeting the TCR CDR3 was performed with the HTBI primer set. TCRdb called the multiplex PCR reads again in MiXCR, with one record for every CDR3 protein. Of 400,000 to 550,000 distinct CDR3 sequences in the sample, approximately 14% were seen once. Trimming took 6 bases from V and 0 from J; bases not matched to a gene: 7. The CDR3 sequence is 15 residues long.

This sequence joins TRBV12-3 or TRBV12-4 and TRBJ2-7; 8 bases align to TRBD1. Sequencing was performed on blood. This receptor was obtained from a woman aged 18-29 years with Graves' hyperthyroidism. The chain's CDR3 is CASSQEDRDSYEQYF. The CDR3 DNA reads TGTGCCAGCAGCCAGGAGGACAGGGACTCCTACGAGCAGTACTTC.